This section outlines one TCR beta chain sequence together with its context. This entry belongs to a study of blood T cell repertoires in COVID-19. From germline, CDR1 is SGHTA and CDR2 FQGTGA. The CDR3 covers 15 residues. V dropped 1 base and J dropped 5 bases, with 11 bases sitting between them. Assay used: immunoSEQ multiplex PCR; TCRdb lists only in-frame clones, some missing. The sample gives 100,000 to 150,000 clones, roughly 88% of which show up once; over 1% is in the top ten. The sequenced sample consisted of peripheral blood. This chain links TRBV7-3 with TRBJ2-2; unclear D gene. The TCR was taken from a woman aged 80 or older with acute or convalescent COVID-19. The CDR3 reads CASSLSYLKTGELFF. CDR3 sequence (DNA): TGTGCCAGCAGCTTAAGCTACCTGAAGACCGGGGAGCTGTTTTTT.